This record covers a single T cell receptor beta chain. No antigen is known for it. The input lacks base qualities; no much larger clone sits a single base away. TCRbeta CDR3 regions were amplified from genomic DNA using the immunoSEQ Assay, a bias-controlled multiplex PCR. Regarding the original processing steps: Nucleated cell counts per sample were estimated from amplification of reference gene primers within the assay. To quantify the absolute abundance of each unique TCRbeta CDR3 rearrangement, sequence reads were collapsed and filtered. Productive Simpson clonality was computed per sample as the square root of Simpson's diversity index over productive rearrangements. Held by TCRdb, this immuneACCESS table contains in-frame sequences only and omits some clones. Under half of the omission traces to an unresolved V gene where checked; the cause of the rest is unknown. That table gives V, J and clone size, and the DNA gave D and trimming. The sample table holds a few hundred thousand clones, of which 90% were seen once. The ten top clones hold approximately 0.98% of the sample.

Trimming leaves V shorter by 1 base and J shorter by 5 bases, with the junction holding 13 bases beyond the gene matches. From a lookup of the germline V gene, CDR1 and CDR2 are SGHTA and FQGNSA. The CDR3, from cysteine to phenylalanine, totals 17 residues. The CDR3 DNA has 51 bases and is translated from base 1. This sample stems from a study of blood T cell repertoires in COVID-19 (dated by TCRdb to 2020 to 2021). General notes on the study: The collaborator samples originated in the United States, Italy and Spain and spanned the acute and convalescent phases of COVID-19. The sample metadata nearly always contained a de-identified subject ID, COVID-19 status, age in years and sex. Where HLA class I and class II types were available, the types were taken from metadata supplied by the sample provider, not from assay-based typing. The prospective study material was composed of cDNA or gDNA derived from T cells, B-cell-depleted T cells, or PBMCs. The samples were drawn from the first 160 participants of the ongoing ImmuneRACE study and from more than 1,000 subjects provided by 6 global collaborators. Deeply sampled blood TCRbeta repertoires from subjects exposed to, actively infected with, or recovered from COVID-19 were included in the dataset. The repertoires were released in a freely available public database meant as a resource for research on the immune response to SARS-CoV-2. Study-level results and caveats: Clinical and demographic metadata were provided uncurated, with the amount varying by source and participant.

One collaborating source in Seattle enrolled patients during active infection and followed them longitudinally through the course of disease. Whole blood was collected in K2EDTA tubes by collaborating institutions according to the institutions' own protocols. For TCRbeta analysis, collaborators shipped samples as frozen whole blood, isolated PBMCs, or DNA extracted from either of those sample types. Sequencing used peripheral blood. In this chain, TRBV7-2 is recombined with TRBJ2-5, and TRBD2 aligns with 7 junction nucleotides. This sequence originates from a woman between 40 and 55 years old with COVID-19, enrolled during active disease. The DNA reads as follows: TGTGCCAGCAGCTTAGAGGCGTTGGGGGGGTGGGTGGAGACCCAGTACTTC. It encodes CASSLEALGGWVETQYF.